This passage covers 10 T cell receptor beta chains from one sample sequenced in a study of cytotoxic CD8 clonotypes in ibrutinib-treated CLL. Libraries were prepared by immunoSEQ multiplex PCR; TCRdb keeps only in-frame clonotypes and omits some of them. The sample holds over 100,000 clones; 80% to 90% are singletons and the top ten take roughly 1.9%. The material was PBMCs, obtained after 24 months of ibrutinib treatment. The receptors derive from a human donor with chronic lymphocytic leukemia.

CDR3 protein: CASSFWGPNQPQHF. Written as DNA, the CDR3 is TGTGCCAGCAGCTTTTGGGGCCCTAATCAGCCCCAGCATTTT. The rearrangement links TRBV5-8 to TRBJ1-5; D possibly corresponds to TRBD1 (5 bases). The germline V gene has CDR1 SGHTS and CDR2 YDEGEE. Trimming cost V 2 bases and J 4 bases, with 10 bases left between them. The CDR3 has 14 amino acids.

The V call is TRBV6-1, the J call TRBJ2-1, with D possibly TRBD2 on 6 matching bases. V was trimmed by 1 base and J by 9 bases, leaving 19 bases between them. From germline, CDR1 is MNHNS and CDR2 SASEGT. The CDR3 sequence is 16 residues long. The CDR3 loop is CASSEGGNGRATEQFF. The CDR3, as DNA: TGTGCCAGCAGTGAAGGGGGTAACGGGAGAGCGACTGAGCAGTTCTTC.

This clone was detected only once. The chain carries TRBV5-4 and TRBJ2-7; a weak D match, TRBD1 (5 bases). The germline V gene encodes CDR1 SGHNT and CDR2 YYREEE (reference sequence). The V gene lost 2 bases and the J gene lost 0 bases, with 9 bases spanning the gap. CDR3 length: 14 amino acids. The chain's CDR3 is CASSFQGSSYEQYF. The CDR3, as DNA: TGTGCCAGCAGCTTTCAGGGAAGCTCCTACGAGCAGTACTTC.

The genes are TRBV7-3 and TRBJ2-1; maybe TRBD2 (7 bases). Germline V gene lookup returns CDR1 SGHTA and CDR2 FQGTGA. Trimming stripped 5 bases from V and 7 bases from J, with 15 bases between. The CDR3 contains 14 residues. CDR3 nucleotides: TGTGCCAGCAGCCCGGGGGGCGTAAAGAATGAGCAGTTCTTC. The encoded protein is CASSPGGVKNEQFF.

The DNA of the CDR3 is TGTGCCAGCAGCTTACCTACAGGTGCCGGGGATACGCAGTATTTT. It codes for CASSLPTGAGDTQYF. The chain couples TRBV7-3 to TRBJ2-3; possibly TRBD1 for D (5 bases). V gave up 2 bases and J gave up 6 bases, with 15 bases separating them. Germline loops: CDR1 SGHTA, CDR2 FQGTGA. The CDR3 covers 15 residues.

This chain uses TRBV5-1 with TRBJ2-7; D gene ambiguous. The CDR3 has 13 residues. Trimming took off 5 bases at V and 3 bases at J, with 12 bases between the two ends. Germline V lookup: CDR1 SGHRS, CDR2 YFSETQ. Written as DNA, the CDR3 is TGCGCCAGCAGTGTAGTGTTAAGCTACGAGCAGTACTTC. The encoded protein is CASSVVLSYEQYF.

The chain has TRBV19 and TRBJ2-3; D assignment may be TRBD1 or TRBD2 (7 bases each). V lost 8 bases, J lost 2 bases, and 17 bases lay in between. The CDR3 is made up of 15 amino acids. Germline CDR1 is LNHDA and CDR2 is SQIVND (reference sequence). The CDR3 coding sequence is TGTGCCAGTGAGGGGGCGGGAGAGCCCACAGATACGCAGTATTTT. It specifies CASEGAGEPTDTQYF.

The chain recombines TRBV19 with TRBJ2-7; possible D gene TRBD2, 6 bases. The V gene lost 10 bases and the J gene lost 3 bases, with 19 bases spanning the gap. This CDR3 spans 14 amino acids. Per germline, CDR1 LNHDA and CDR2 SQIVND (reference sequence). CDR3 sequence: CATQEGGRGYEQYF. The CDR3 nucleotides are TGTGCCACCCAGGAGGGAGGACGGGGCTACGAGCAGTACTTC.

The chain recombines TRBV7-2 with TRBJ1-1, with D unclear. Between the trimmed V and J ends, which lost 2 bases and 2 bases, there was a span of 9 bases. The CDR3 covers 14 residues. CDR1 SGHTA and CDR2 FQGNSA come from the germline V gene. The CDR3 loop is CASSLKGPNTEAFF. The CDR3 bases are TGTGCCAGCAGCTTAAAAGGTCCTAACACTGAAGCTTTCTTT.

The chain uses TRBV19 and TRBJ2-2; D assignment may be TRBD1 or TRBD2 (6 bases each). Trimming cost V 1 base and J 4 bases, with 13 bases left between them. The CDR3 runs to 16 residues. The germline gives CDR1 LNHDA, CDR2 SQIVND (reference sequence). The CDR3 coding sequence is TGTGCCAGTAGTATAGCCCGGGGGCTAGTCACCGGGGAGCTGTTTTTT. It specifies CASSIARGLVTGELFF.